This TCR beta chain was profiled in a study of T cell responses to AZD1222 COVID-19 vaccine. General study results and limits: Reportedly, close to half of spike-specific TCRs are directed against unmutated variant regions. Vaccine-related CD4 TCRs covered spike, predominating at 160-218 and 743-854.

Profiled with immunoSEQ multiplex PCR; TCRdb holds only in-frame clones, not every one. The table shows roughly 150,000 clones, with about 90% occurring only once. This clone has ten or more counts. Antigen specificity is unknown. Second doses that came at about 4 or about 12 weeks were put together. V was pared by 1 base and J by 3 bases, with 6 bases of the junction left unmatched. Germline CDR1 SEHNR, CDR2 FQNEAQ (reference sequence). The CDR3 consists of 15 residues. J is TRBJ2-7 and V is TRBV7-9; TRBD2 matches at 7 bases. This receptor was identified in an adult who received the AZD1222 COVID-19 vaccine. The input for sequencing was peripheral blood, taken 28 days after the second AZD1222 dose. As DNA, the CDR3 is TGTGCCAGCAGCTTAGGTGGGACTACCGGCTACGAGCAGTACTTC. It yields the protein CASSLGGTTGYEQYF. Combining the CDR3 with reference TRBV7-9 and TRBJ2-7 gives the whole variable domain DTGVSQNPRHKITKRGQNVTFRCDPISEHNRLYWYRQTLGQGPEFLTYFQNEAQLEKSRLLSDRFSAERPKGSFSTLEIQRTEQGDSAMYLCASSLGGTTGYEQYFGPGTRLTVT.